This T cell receptor (beta chain) appears in the sequencing data of a study of blood T cell repertoires in COVID-19 (dated by TCRdb to 2020 to 2022). Study-level background: Collaborator samples came from the United States, Italy and Spain and covered acute and convalescent phases of COVID-19. The material from the prospective study consisted of cDNA or gDNA derived from T cells, B-cell-depleted T cells, or PBMCs. The dataset comprised deeply sampled blood TCRbeta repertoires from subjects exposed to, actively infected with, or recovered from COVID-19. A freely available public database, intended as a resource for researchers studying the immune response to SARS-CoV-2, is where the repertoires were released. Samples came from the ongoing ImmuneRACE study (first 160 participants) plus 1,254 subjects from 6 global collaborators. Sample metadata almost always included a de-identified subject ID, COVID-19 status, age in years and sex. HLA class I and class II types, where available, came from metadata supplied by the sample provider rather than from assay-based typing.

The immunoSEQ Assay, a bias-controlled multiplex PCR, was used to amplify TCRbeta CDR3 regions from genomic DNA. The authors processed their data as follows. Within the assay, amplification of reference gene primers was used to estimate how many nucleated cells each sample contained. To quantify the absolute abundance of each unique TCRbeta CDR3 rearrangement, sequence reads were collapsed and filtered. For each sample, productive Simpson clonality was calculated as the square root of Simpson's diversity index over productive rearrangements. Imported from immuneACCESS, the table was reduced by TCRdb to in-frame sequences with V and J called. These copies leave out some clones; in studies compared against another copy, an unresolved V gene accounts for under half, and the cause of the remainder is not known. V and J calls and clone size are as listed in that table; D and trimming were resolved from the DNA. Within this sample are a few hundred thousand clones, with about four fifths of them counted one time only. About 3.2% of the sample is held by the ten biggest clonotypes.

As concerns this clone: Its antigen is currently not known. Base qualities are not at hand, and no much larger clone is one base apart.

Findings and caveats that apply to the study as a whole: How much clinical and demographic metadata was included differed by source and by participant, and the metadata was provided uncurated.

Based on the germline V gene, the CDR1 and CDR2 sequences are MRHNA and SNTAGT. The germline V and J ends show losses of 3 bases and 7 bases respectively, and no gene match explains 5 bases of the junction. From the cysteine up to the phenylalanine, the CDR3 has a length of 15 residues. Only the CDR3 DNA is retained, 45 bases long and in frame from the first base. Participants in the prospective study were enrolled through a virtual design, were aged roughly 18 to 100 years, and lived in under 25 United States geographic areas. Cohort assignment in the prospective study relied on participant-reported clinical history from a screening survey and a study questionnaire. Recovered participants in ImmuneRACE Cohort 3 were defined as having two consecutive negative NP/OP PCR tests, clearance from a healthcare professional, or resolution of symptoms. Each participant in the prospective study had whole blood, serum and a nasopharyngeal or oropharyngeal swab collected by mobile phlebotomists. Additional blood draws and questionnaires over a 2-month period could optionally be provided by prospective study participants. Before DNA extraction, blood samples from the prospective study were shipped at room temperature or frozen.

Input material: PBMCs or T cells enriched from blood (not recorded which). In this chain, TRBV6-4 is recombined with TRBJ2-1; TRBD2 lines up with 11 middle nucleotides. The clonotype was recovered from a woman aged 55-69 years who had recovered from COVID-19. The CDR3 sequence is CASSDLAGGSNEQFF. DNA sequence: TGTGCCAGCAGTGATCTAGCGGGGGGAAGTAATGAGCAGTTCTTC.